The clone carrying this T cell receptor beta chain was counted a single time. Its target is not known. The data are from a study of cytotoxic CD8 clonotypes in ibrutinib-treated CLL. Study overall: Partial responses totalled around 25 and complete responses 2; after median around 74 months, approximately 15 remained remitted and roughly twelve progressed.

Profiled with immunoSEQ multiplex PCR; TCRdb holds only in-frame clones, not every one. The sample has about 250,000 clones; less than 75% are singletons. Study-level points and caveats: Researchers report that baseline clonality outpaced age-matched healthy donors and tracked circulating CD8+ T-cell counts.

The sequence came from a human donor with chronic lymphocytic leukemia. This specimen consisted of PBMCs, obtained after 24 months of ibrutinib treatment.

The CDR3 loop is CASSLGTSGPQETQYF. As DNA, the CDR3 is TGTGCCAGCAGCTTAGGGACTAGCGGGCCCCAAGAGACCCAGTACTTC. The chain joins TRBV11-2 to TRBJ2-5, with 11 bases that match TRBD2. Per germline, CDR1 SGHAT and CDR2 FQNNGV. The CDR3 loop spans 16 amino acids. The V gene end was trimmed by 1 base and the J gene end by 1 base; junction bases not matched to a gene: 2.